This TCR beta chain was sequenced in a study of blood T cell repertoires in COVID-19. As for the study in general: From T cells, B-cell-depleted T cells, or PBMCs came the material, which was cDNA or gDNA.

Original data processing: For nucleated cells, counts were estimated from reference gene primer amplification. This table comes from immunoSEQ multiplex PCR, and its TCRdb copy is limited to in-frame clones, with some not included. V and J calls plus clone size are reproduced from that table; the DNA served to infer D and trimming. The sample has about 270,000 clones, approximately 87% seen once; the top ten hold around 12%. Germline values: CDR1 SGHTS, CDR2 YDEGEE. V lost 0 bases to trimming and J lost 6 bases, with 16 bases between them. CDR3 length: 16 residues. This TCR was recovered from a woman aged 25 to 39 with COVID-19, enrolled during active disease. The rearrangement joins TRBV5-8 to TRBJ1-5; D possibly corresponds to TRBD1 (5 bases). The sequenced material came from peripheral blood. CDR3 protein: CASSLGGSRVVQPQHF. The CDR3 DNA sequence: TGTGCCAGCAGCTTGGGGGGTTCCAGGGTGGTTCAGCCCCAGCATTTT.